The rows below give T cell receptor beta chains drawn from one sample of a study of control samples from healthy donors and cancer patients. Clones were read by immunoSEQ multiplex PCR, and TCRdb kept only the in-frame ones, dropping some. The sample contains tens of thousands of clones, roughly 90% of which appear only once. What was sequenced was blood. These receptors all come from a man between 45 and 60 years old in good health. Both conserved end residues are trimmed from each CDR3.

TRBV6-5 ASSYAQYNEQF
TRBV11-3 ASSPPHLQQY
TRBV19 ASSYRAGNQPQH
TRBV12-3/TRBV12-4 ASRTRQNSPLH
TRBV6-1 ASSAGRGFNSNQPQH
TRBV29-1 SVEFGGDYEQY
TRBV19 ASSRTGDYGYT
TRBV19 ASSSRGYGYT
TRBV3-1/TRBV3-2 ASSLGALNQPQH
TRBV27 ASRYRGRWETQY
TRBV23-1 ASDYFRMGIYEGYT
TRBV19 ASSISVGVYEQY
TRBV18 ASSPPVTGSHNEQF
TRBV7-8 ASTGQGVGTQY
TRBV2 ASRGGFEAF
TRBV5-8 ASRPIQGLIEKLF
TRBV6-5 ASSPSGNSPLH
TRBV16 ASSQSPGELF
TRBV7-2 ASSPTGTGLETQY
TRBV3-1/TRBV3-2 ASSHGQVGGYT
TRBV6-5 ASCPRVPEGTEAF
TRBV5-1 ASSLGPKNTEAF
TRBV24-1 ATSSGGHGNQPQH
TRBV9 ASSAPTNYGYT
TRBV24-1 ATSETGGGRKTQY
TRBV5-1 ASSLTNTEAF
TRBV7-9 ASSFADTYYGYT
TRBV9 ASSVGQGGTDTQY
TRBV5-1 ASSLFGPAEGYEQY
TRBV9 ASTFRMRQGSANYGYT
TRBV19 ASSIRGRAYGYT
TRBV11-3 ASSLAGDYEQY
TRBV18 ASSETGTGSSYEQY
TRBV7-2 ASRRVRNTEAF
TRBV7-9 ASSLGGDSETTLH
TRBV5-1 ASSPDGQGGNTIY
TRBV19 ATSVTGSGNTIY
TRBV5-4 ASSLHPGNGELF
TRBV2 ASSDTGTSIAEQY
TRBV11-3 ASSLGQSSYEQY
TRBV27 ASGPTGETQY
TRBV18 ASSHSTGLTGELF
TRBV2 ASSRTGGKYEQY
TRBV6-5 ASRDTLNTEAF
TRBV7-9 ASSTFTGSWNEQF
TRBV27 ASREPDTTGELF
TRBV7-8 ASSLSLGQGFGQPQH